This TCR beta chain came from a study of identical twins. All donors were healthy Caucasians. MiXCR was run by TCRdb on the 5' RACE reads, yielding one entry per CDR3 protein. The table lists more than 1.5 million distinct CDR3 sequences, 25% to 35% of them singletons. At least ten counts were recorded for this clonotype. V dropped 7 bases and J dropped 9 bases, with 16 bases sitting between them. Germline CDR1 is MNHEY and CDR2 is SMNVEV (reference sequence). CDR3 length: 14 amino acids. The receptor's source is a newborn girl in good health. The specimen sequenced was cord blood. The chain recombines TRBV27 with TRBJ1-6, with a possible D match to TRBD1 (5 bases). The CDR3 region has the DNA TGTGCCAGCACAAATACAGGCACCAGTTCACCCCTCCACTTT. Translating gives CASTNTGTSSPLHF.